Below, 13 T cell receptor beta chains from the same sample are listed, as sequenced in a study of radiotherapy plus CTLA-4 blockade in lung cancer. The repertoire was sequenced with immunoSEQ multiplex PCR; TCRdb's copy has only in-frame clones and lacks some. The sample lists more than 65,000 clones, under 85% occurring once. Here the sequenced sample was peripheral blood, taken from a patient treated with radiotherapy plus ipilimumab. The receptor set was obtained from a human donor with non-small cell lung cancer who had stable disease on radiotherapy plus ipilimumab.

The chain couples TRBV6-1 to TRBJ2-1, with D unresolved. CDR1 MNHNS and CDR2 SASEGT come from the germline V gene. V lost 6 bases and J lost 2, with 14 bases in between. The CDR3 is made up of 15 amino acids. The CDR3 here is CASSLPPSPYNEQFF. In DNA form, the CDR3 reads TGTGCCAGCAGCCTGCCCCCCTCACCCTACAATGAGCAGTTCTTC.

V and J are TRBV6-1 and TRBJ1-4; TRBD1 might be the D (5 bases). CDR1 MNHNS and CDR2 SASEGT come from the germline V gene. The V end lost 3 bases, the J end lost 8 bases, and 13 bases lay between the germline ends. This CDR3 is built from 14 residues. This chain's CDR3 is CASSEGTSSEKLFF. For the CDR3, the DNA is TGTGCCAGCAGTGAGGGGACTTCGAGCGAAAAACTGTTTTTT.

V usage is TRBV15 and J usage is TRBJ2-7, with 8 positions matching TRBD1. The CDR3 totals 17 residues. V lost 0 bases and J lost 0; bases outside the gene matches: 7. The V gene's germline CDR1 is LNHNV and CDR2 YYDKDF (reference sequence). CDR3 region: CATSRERAGQGSYEQYF. The CDR3, as DNA: TGTGCCACCAGCAGAGAGCGTGCAGGACAGGGCTCCTACGAGCAGTACTTC. The full variable domain, in which reference TRBV15 and TRBJ2-7 provide the parts outside the CDR3, is DAMVIQNPRYQVTQFGKPVTLSCSQTLNHNVMYWYQQKSSQAPKLLFHYYDKDFNNEADTPDNFQSRRPNTSFCFLDIRSPGLGDTAMYLCATSRERAGQGSYEQYFGPGTRLTVT.

This chain uses TRBV18 with TRBJ1-1; no clear D gene. This CDR3 comprises 15 residues. Deletions cut 3 bases from V and 1 base from J, with 12 bases between. CDR1 KGHSH and CDR2 LQKENI come from the germline V gene. The CDR3 coding sequence is TGTGCCAGCTCACCGGCCAAAAGGGCGAACACTGAAGCTTTCTTT. Translating gives CASSPAKRANTEAFF. The full variable domain, completed using reference TRBV18 and TRBJ1-1, is NAGVMQNPRHLVRRRGQEARLRCSPMKGHSHVYWYRQLPEEGLKFMVYLQKENIIDESGMPKERFSAEFPKEGPSILRIQQVVRGDSAAYFCASSPAKRANTEAFFGQGTRLTVV.

V usage is TRBV6-1 and J usage is TRBJ2-5, with D perhaps matching TRBD1 or TRBD2 (6 bases each). This CDR3 has 15 amino acids. Trimming cost V 4 bases and J 5 bases, with 17 bases left between them. Per germline, CDR1 MNHNS and CDR2 SASEGT. CDR3 loop: CASSGLTGRRETQYF. DNA of the CDR3: TGTGCCAGCAGTGGACTAACAGGGAGGAGGGAGACCCAGTACTTC.

This clone has a single count. The chain has TRBV30 and TRBJ1-6, with a tentative D call TRBD1 (5 bases). V lost 0 bases and J lost 2, with 11 bases in between. This CDR3 is 16 amino acids long. From germline, CDR1 is GTSNPN and CDR2 SVGIG (reference sequence). In DNA form, the CDR3 reads TGTGCCTGGAGTGTAAACGGGGCCACCTATAATTCACCCCTCCACTTT. It specifies CAWSVNGATYNSPLHF. Full variable domain (missing parts from reference TRBV30 and TRBJ1-6): SQTIHQWPATLVQPVGSPLSLECTVEGTSNPNLYWYRQAAGRGLQLLFYSVGIGQISSEVPQNLSASRPQDRQFILSSKKLLLSDSGFYLCAWSVNGATYNSPLHFGNGTRLTVT.

The chain couples TRBV2 to TRBJ2-1; no reliable D call. Per the germline V gene, CDR1 is SNHLY and CDR2 is FYNNEI. CDR3 length: 11 amino acids. The germline V and J ends were trimmed by 1 base and 8 bases, with 3 bases remaining between them. The DNA for the CDR3 is TGTGCCAGCAGTGAAGTGTATGAGCAGTTCTTC. This sequence encodes CASSEVYEQFF.

This clone has only a few counts. The chain carries TRBV7-2 and TRBJ2-6; D uncertain. The germline gives CDR1 SGHTA, CDR2 FQGNSA. The CDR3 extends over 15 amino acids. The V end lost 5 bases, the J end lost 3 bases, and 11 bases lay between the germline ends. CDR3 coding DNA: TGTGCCAGCAGCAAACAGAGAAGTGGGGCCAACGTCCTGACTTTC. It translates to CASSKQRSGANVLTF.

The chain joins TRBV6-5 to TRBJ2-1, with TRBD2 matching over 7 bases. Looked up from germline, CDR1 is MNHEY and CDR2 is SVGAGI. The trim removed 0 bases at V and 10 bases at J, leaving 9 bases unmatched. The CDR3 sequence is 15 residues long. The CDR3 here is CASSYSRASGDEQFF. The CDR3, as DNA: TGTGCCAGCAGTTACTCGAGGGCCAGCGGGGACGAGCAGTTCTTC.

In its sample, this clone is medium-sized (0.01 to 0.1%). The CDR3 loop is CASSDSANTEAFF. Written as DNA, the CDR3 is TGTGCCAGCAGTGACAGCGCGAACACTGAAGCTTTCTTT. The V and J genes are TRBV6-4 and TRBJ1-1; D is unresolved. The length of the CDR3 is 13 residues. Trimming took off 2 bases at V and 1 base at J, with 5 bases between the two ends. CDR1 and CDR2 from the germline V gene are MRHNA and SNTAGT.

This clone occurred once. This sequence joins TRBV2 and TRBJ2-3; 8 positions match TRBD1. The CDR3 is 14 amino acids. Per germline, CDR1 SNHLY and CDR2 FYNNEI. With 4 bases clipped from V and 2 bases from J, the junction kept 2 bases outside the gene matches. The CDR3 sequence is CASSGTGFTDTQYF. In DNA form, the CDR3 reads TGTGCCAGCAGTGGGACAGGGTTCACAGATACGCAGTATTTT.

The chain couples TRBV14 to TRBJ1-1, with D unresolved. Germline V lookup: CDR1 SGHDN, CDR2 FVKESK. V lost 2 bases to trimming and J lost 4 bases, with 20 bases between them. CDR3 length: 17 residues. The CDR3 reads CASSQFKGSLEGTEAFF. In nucleotides, the CDR3 is TGTGCCAGCAGCCAATTCAAGGGCAGTCTGGAGGGCACTGAAGCTTTCTTT.

This chain joins TRBV6-1 and TRBJ1-6, with D unclear. V was pared by 2 bases and J by 0 bases, with 14 bases between. The germline V gene encodes CDR1 MNHNS and CDR2 SASEGT. The CDR3 spans 18 residues. The CDR3 DNA is TGTGCCAGCAGTGAACTCGCGTGGAGGAGCTCCTATAATTCACCCCTCCACTTT. Its translation is CASSELAWRSSYNSPLHF.